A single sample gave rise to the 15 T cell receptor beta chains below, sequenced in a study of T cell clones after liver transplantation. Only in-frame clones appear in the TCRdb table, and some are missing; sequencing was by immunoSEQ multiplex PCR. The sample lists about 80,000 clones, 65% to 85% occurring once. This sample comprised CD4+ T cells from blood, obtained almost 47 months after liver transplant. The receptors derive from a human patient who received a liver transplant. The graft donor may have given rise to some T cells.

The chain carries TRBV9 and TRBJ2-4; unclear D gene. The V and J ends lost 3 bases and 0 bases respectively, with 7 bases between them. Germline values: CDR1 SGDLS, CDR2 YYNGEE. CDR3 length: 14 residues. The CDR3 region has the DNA TGTGCCAGCAGCGCCGGGCTAGCCAAAAACATTCAGTACTTC. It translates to CASSAGLAKNIQYF.

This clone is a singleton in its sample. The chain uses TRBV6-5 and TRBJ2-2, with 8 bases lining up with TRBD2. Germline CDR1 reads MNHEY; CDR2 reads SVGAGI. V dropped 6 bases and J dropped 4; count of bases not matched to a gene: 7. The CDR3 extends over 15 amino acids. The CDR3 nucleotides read TGTGCCAGCAGCCCCGGGACTAGGATCACCGGGGAGCTGTTTTTT. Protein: CASSPGTRITGELFF.

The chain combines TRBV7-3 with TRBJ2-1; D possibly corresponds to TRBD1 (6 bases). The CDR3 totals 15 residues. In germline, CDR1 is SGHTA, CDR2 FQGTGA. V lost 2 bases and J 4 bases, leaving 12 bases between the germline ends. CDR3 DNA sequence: TGTGCCAGCAGCTTAGGGACATCCAGATACAATGAGCAGTTCTTC. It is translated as CASSLGTSRYNEQFF.

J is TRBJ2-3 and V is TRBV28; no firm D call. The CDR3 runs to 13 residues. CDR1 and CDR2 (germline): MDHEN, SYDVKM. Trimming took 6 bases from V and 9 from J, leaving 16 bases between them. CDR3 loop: CASSPPYRGTQYF. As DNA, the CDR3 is TGTGCCAGCAGCCCCCCCTACCGTGGAACGCAGTATTTT.

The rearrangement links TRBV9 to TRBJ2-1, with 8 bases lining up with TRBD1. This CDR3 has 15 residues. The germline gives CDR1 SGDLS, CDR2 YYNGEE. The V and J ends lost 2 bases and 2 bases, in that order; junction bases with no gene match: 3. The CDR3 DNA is TGTGCCAGCAGCGTCGGACAGGGAACCTACAATGAGCAGTTCTTC. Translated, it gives CASSVGQGTYNEQFF.

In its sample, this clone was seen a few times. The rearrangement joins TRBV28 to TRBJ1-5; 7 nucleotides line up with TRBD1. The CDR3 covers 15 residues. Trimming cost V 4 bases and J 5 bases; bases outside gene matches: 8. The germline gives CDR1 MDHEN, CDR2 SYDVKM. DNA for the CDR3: TGTGCCAGCAGTTCCCGGGACAGCTCCTATCAGCCCCAGCATTTT. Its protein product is CASSSRDSSYQPQHF.

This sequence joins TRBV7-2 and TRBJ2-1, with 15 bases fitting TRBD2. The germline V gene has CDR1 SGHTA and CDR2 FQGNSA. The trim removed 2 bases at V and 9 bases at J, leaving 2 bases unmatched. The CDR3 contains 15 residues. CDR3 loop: CASSLRTSGRGEQFF. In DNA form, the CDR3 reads TGTGCCAGCAGCTTACGGACTAGCGGGAGGGGTGAGCAGTTCTTC.

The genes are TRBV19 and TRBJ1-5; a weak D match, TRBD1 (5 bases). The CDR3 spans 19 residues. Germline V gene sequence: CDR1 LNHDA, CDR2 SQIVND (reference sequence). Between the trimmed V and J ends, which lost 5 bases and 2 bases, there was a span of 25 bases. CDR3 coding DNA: TGTGCCAGTAGTTTGTCGACGGGACTTTCCAACCACGGCAATCAGCCCCAGCATTTT. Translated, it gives CASSLSTGLSNHGNQPQHF.

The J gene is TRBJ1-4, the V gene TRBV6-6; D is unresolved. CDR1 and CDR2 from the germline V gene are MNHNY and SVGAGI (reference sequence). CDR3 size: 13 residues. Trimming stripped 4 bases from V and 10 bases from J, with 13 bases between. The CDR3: CASSSDEIGKLFF. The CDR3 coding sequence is TGTGCCAGCAGTTCGGACGAGATAGGAAAACTGTTTTTT.

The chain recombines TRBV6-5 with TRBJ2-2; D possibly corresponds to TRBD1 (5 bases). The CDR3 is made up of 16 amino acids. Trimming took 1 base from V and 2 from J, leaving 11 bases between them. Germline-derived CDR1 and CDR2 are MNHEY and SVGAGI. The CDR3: CASSYWGYLNTGELFF. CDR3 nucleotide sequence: TGTGCCAGCAGTTACTGGGGCTATCTTAACACCGGGGAGCTGTTTTTT.

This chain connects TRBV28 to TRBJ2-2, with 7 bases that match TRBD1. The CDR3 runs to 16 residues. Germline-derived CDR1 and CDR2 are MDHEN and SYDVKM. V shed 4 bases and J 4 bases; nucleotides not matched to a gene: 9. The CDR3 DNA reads TGTGCCAGCAGTTGGGAAGGGGGCGCCTTCACCGGGGAGCTGTTTTTT. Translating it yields CASSWEGGAFTGELFF.

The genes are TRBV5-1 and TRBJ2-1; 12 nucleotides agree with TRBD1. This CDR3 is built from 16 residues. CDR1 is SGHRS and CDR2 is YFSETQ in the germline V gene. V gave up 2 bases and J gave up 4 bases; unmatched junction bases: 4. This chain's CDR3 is CASSFGTGGAYNEQFF. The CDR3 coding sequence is TGCGCCAGCAGCTTCGGGACAGGGGGCGCTTACAATGAGCAGTTCTTC.

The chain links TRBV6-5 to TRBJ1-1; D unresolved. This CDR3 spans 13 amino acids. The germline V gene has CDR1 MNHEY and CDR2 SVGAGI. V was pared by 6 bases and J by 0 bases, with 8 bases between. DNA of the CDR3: TGTGCCAGCAGGGAACCCTTGAACACTGAAGCTTTCTTT. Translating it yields CASREPLNTEAFF.

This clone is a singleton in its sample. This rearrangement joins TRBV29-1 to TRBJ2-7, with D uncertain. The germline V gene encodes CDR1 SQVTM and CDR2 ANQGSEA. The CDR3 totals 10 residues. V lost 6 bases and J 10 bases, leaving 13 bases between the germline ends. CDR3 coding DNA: TGCAGCGTGCGAGAAAGTAAACAGTACTTC. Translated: CSVRESKQYF.

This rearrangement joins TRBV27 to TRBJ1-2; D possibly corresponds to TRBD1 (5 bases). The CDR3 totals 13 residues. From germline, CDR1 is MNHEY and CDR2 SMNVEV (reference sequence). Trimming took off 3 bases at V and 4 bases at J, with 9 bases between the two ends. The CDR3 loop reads CASSFDRIYGYTF. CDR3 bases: TGTGCCAGCAGTTTCGACAGAATCTATGGCTACACCTTC.